One T cell receptor (beta chain) is described in this entry. What it recognizes is unknown. Method: immunoSEQ multiplex PCR; TCRdb's copy keeps in-frame clones and lacks some. This sample has under 200,000 clones; just over 90% occur once, and the top ten carry 1.3%. Trimming shortened V by 1 base and J by 0 bases, and 7 bases separated the two germline ends. The CDR3 runs to 14 residues. Germline V gene sequence: CDR1 SNHLY, CDR2 FYNNEI. These data come from a study of T cell responses to AZD1222 COVID-19 vaccine. Study-wide findings and caveats: Clonal diversity was possibly underestimated; the donors were predominantly white British and more often female. Only five to seven individuals given AZD1222 were seropositive at baseline. A reported finding is that nearly half of spike-specific TCRs target unmutated variant regions. Researchers took repertoire samples only after the peak T cell response had come.

The TCR sequence derives from an adult who received the AZD1222 COVID-19 vaccine. The chain joins TRBV2 to TRBJ2-7; D uncertain. This material consisted of peripheral blood, taken 28 days after the second AZD1222 dose. The CDR3 DNA reads TGTGCCAGCAGTGAAGGGCTACCCTCCTACGAGCAGTACTTC. Translated, it gives CASSEGLPSYEQYF.